This T cell receptor beta chain was recorded in a study of shared clonotypes between healthy human individuals. Method: immunoSEQ multiplex PCR; TCRdb's copy keeps in-frame clones and lacks some. The table includes about 480,000 clones, 60% to 80% detected once. V lost 1 base to trimming and J lost 2 bases, with 14 bases between them. This CDR3 contains 17 residues. Germline V CDR1 and CDR2: SEHNR, FQNEAQ (reference sequence). The sequence came from a woman aged 35 to 49 in good health. Some clones in this sample may be carry-over from other donors' samples. Sequencing was performed on PBMCs. The V and J genes are TRBV7-9 and TRBJ2-2; the D gene is possibly TRBD2 (6 bases). Written as DNA, the CDR3 is TGTGCCAGCAGCTTAGGTCTATTAGCGGATAACACCGGGGAGCTGTTTTTT. It encodes CASSLGLLADNTGELFF.